Following are 18 T cell receptor beta chains from one sample sequenced in a study of T cell responses to AZD1222 COVID-19 vaccine. TCRdb's table, derived via immunoSEQ multiplex PCR, lists solely in-frame clones and lacks some. The sample lists 95,000 to 150,000 clones; around 85% were seen once. The starting material was peripheral blood, obtained on day 0 of AZD1222 vaccination. The receptors come from an adult in good health.

CDR3 region: CASSHKTSGRNTGELFF. The CDR3, as DNA: TGTGCCAGCAGCCATAAGACTAGCGGGAGGAACACCGGGGAGCTGTTTTTT. This chain connects TRBV3-1 (or the pseudogene TRBV3-2) to TRBJ2-2; TRBD2 matches at 12 bases. Trimming at V came to 3 bases and at J to 1 base, leaving 3 bases not matched to a gene. This CDR3 spans 17 amino acids. From germline, CDR1 is LGHDT and CDR2 YNNKEL (reference sequence).

This clone occurred once. The chain couples TRBV11-2 to TRBJ1-1; D may be TRBD1 (5 bases). The V end was cut by 2 bases, the J end by 6 bases, with 13 bases between. Germline CDR1 reads SGHAT; CDR2 reads FQNNGV. The CDR3 length is 14 residues. DNA for the CDR3: TGTGCCAGCAGCTTACAGGGTCCACTGGCTGAAGCTTTCTTT. It specifies CASSLQGPLAEAFF.

This rearrangement joins TRBV13 to TRBJ1-1; D not certain. The V and J ends lost 6 bases and 3 bases respectively, with 11 bases between them. The CDR3 extends over 13 amino acids. Germline V CDR1 and CDR2: PRHDT, FYEKMQ (reference sequence). The CDR3 is CASSPIGDTEAFF. In DNA, the CDR3 is TGTGCCAGCAGTCCCATAGGAGACACTGAAGCTTTCTTT.

The chain couples TRBV27 to TRBJ2-3, with 10 bases that match TRBD1. CDR3 length: 16 amino acids. The V and J ends lost 2 bases and 3 bases, in that order; junction bases with no gene match: 5. CDR1 is MNHEY, CDR2 SMNVEV, per germline (reference sequence). CDR3 amino acids: CASSLRTGGGTDTQYF. The CDR3 DNA reads TGTGCCAGCAGTTTACGGACAGGGGGTGGGACAGATACGCAGTATTTT.

This clone was observed a few times. V gene TRBV28 combines with J gene TRBJ1-5; the D is unclear. Between the trimmed V and J ends, which lost 5 bases and 0 bases, there was a span of 17 bases. The germline V gene has CDR1 MDHEN and CDR2 SYDVKM. This CDR3 contains 17 residues. The CDR3 region is CASSPPRGQLSNQPQHF. CDR3 nucleotide sequence: TGTGCCAGCAGTCCCCCTAGAGGGCAGCTTAGCAATCAGCCCCAGCATTTT.

The chain couples TRBV5-4 to TRBJ1-4; 11 positions agree with TRBD1. The trim removed 4 bases at V and 2 bases at J, leaving 7 bases unmatched. This CDR3 is built from 17 residues. Germline V lookup: CDR1 SGHNT, CDR2 YYREEE (reference sequence). DNA for the CDR3: TGTGCCAGCAGCGCCCGGGACAGGGGGAGGACTAATGAAAAACTGTTTTTT. It encodes CASSARDRGRTNEKLFF.

The J gene is TRBJ1-2, the V gene TRBV9, with TRBD1 matching over 8 bases. In germline, CDR1 is SGDLS, CDR2 YYNGEE. This CDR3 region has 14 residues. Trimming at V came to 3 bases and at J to 8 bases, leaving 9 bases not matched to a gene. CDR3 loop: CASSADREVGGYTF. CDR3 DNA sequence: TGTGCCAGCAGCGCGGACAGGGAAGTGGGCGGCTACACCTTC.

The chain joins TRBV7-2 to TRBJ1-1; perhaps TRBD1 as D (5 bases). V was cut by 7 bases and J by 7 bases, with 16 bases left in between. From germline, CDR1 is SGHTA and CDR2 FQGNSA. CDR3 length: 13 residues. The CDR3 reads CASTRGVQREAFF. CDR3 DNA sequence: TGTGCCAGCACACGGGGGGTACAGCGTGAAGCTTTCTTT.

The rearrangement links TRBV7-2 to TRBJ2-7; a weak D match, TRBD2 (5 bases). This CDR3 is 13 amino acids long. Per germline, CDR1 SGHTA and CDR2 FQGNSA. Trimming took off 2 bases at V and 2 bases at J, with 7 bases between the two ends. The CDR3 here is CASSLRDTYEQYF. The CDR3 DNA follows: TGTGCCAGCAGCTTACGGGATACCTACGAGCAGTACTTC.

A remark on this clone: This same CDR3 is encoded by further DNA sequences in the sample. The chain employs TRBV9 and TRBJ2-7; weak D call: TRBD1 (6 bases). Germline loops: CDR1 SGDLS, CDR2 YYNGEE. The CDR3 contains 13 residues. Between the trimmed V and J ends, which lost 4 bases and 3 bases, there was a span of 11 bases. The CDR3 DNA reads TGTGCCAGCAGCCCTCAGGACAGCTACGAGCAGTACTTC. As protein: CASSPQDSYEQYF. Using reference TRBV9 and TRBJ2-7 for the parts outside the CDR3, the full variable domain is DSGVTQTPKHLITATGQRVTLRCSPRSGDLSVYWYQQSLDQGLQFLIQYYNGEERAKGNILERFSAQQFPDLHSELNLSSLELGDSALYFCASSPQDSYEQYFGPGTRLTVT.

The V gene is TRBV9, the J gene TRBJ2-7, with 9 bases matching TRBD2. The CDR3 covers 17 residues. Germline loops: CDR1 SGDLS, CDR2 YYNGEE. The V segment lost 1 base and the J segment 4 bases; nucleotides outside the gene matches: 12. The CDR3: CASSVNPASGDLYEQYF. CDR3 coding DNA: TGTGCCAGCAGCGTAAACCCGGCTAGCGGGGACTTATACGAGCAGTACTTC.

The V and J genes are TRBV2 and TRBJ2-7, with 8 bases fitting TRBD1. J lost 2 bases, V lost 6 bases, and 9 bases had no gene match. The CDR3 covers 15 residues. The germline V gene has CDR1 SNHLY and CDR2 FYNNEI. CDR3 coding DNA: TGTGCCAGCAGGACCGCCAGGGGGCATACCTACGAGCAGTACTTC. This translates into CASRTARGHTYEQYF.

The J gene is TRBJ2-1, the V gene TRBV6-5; the D gene is possibly TRBD1 (6 bases). V was shortened by 2 bases and J by 0 bases, with 8 bases between the two germline ends. Germline-derived CDR1 and CDR2 are MNHEY and SVGAGI. The CDR3 sequence is 15 residues long. The CDR3 is CASSYGGSSYNEQFF. CDR3 bases: TGTGCCAGCAGTTACGGGGGCAGCTCCTACAATGAGCAGTTCTTC.

The CDR3 DNA sequence: TGTGCCAGCAGTGACAGGGCACTCTACGAGCAGTACTTC. This sequence encodes CASSDRALYEQYF. This chain uses TRBV2 with TRBJ2-7; D perhaps matches TRBD1 (5 bases). V was trimmed by 3 bases and J by 3 bases, leaving 9 bases between them. Germline CDR1 reads SNHLY; CDR2 reads FYNNEI. The CDR3 extends over 13 amino acids. The full variable domain, with the rest looked up from reference TRBV2 and TRBJ2-7, is EPEVTQTPSHQVTQMGQEVILRCVPISNHLYFYWYRQILGQKVEFLVSFYNNEISEKSEIFDDQFSVERPDGSNFTLKIRSTKLEDSAMYFCASSDRALYEQYFGPGTRLTVT.

The rearrangement links TRBV19 to TRBJ1-5, with a weak D call TRBD1 (5 bases). The V and J ends lost 1 base and 9 bases respectively, with 13 bases between them. Germline V gene data show CDR1 as LNHDA and CDR2 as SQIVND (reference sequence). The CDR3 spans 14 residues. CDR3 nucleotides: TGTGCCAGTAGTATAGTCAGGGCCGAGGCGCCCCAGCATTTT. This codes for CASSIVRAEAPQHF.

This clone turned up a few times. V usage is TRBV18 and J usage is TRBJ2-5; TRBD1 aligns across 8 bases. This CDR3 contains 15 residues. V gave up 1 base and J gave up 5 bases; unmatched junction bases: 6. Germline V gene lookup returns CDR1 KGHSH and CDR2 LQKENI. The CDR3 DNA is TGTGCCAGCTCACCACGCCAGGGGGCAGGTGAGACCCAGTACTTC. Encoded protein: CASSPRQGAGETQYF.

The rearrangement uses TRBV20-1 and TRBJ2-7; 10 bases map to TRBD2. Germline values: CDR1 DFQATT, CDR2 SNEGSKA (reference sequence). This CDR3 is built from 17 residues. J gave up 5 bases and V 3 bases, and 16 bases lay outside the gene matches. DNA for the CDR3: TGCAGTGCTAGTTACCCCAGAGGGGGACTAGCGTCGAACGAGCAGTACTTC. Translating gives CSASYPRGGLASNEQYF.

The chain recombines TRBV2 with TRBJ2-1, with 12 positions matching TRBD2. The V gene end was trimmed by 5 bases and the J gene end by 0 bases; junction bases not matched to a gene: 8. CDR1 and CDR2 from the germline V gene are SNHLY and FYNNEI. This CDR3 comprises 18 residues. The CDR3 nucleotides read TGTGCCAGCAGTCAGACTAGCGGGGGTCCGAGCTCCTACAATGAGCAGTTCTTC. This translates into CASSQTSGGPSSYNEQFF.